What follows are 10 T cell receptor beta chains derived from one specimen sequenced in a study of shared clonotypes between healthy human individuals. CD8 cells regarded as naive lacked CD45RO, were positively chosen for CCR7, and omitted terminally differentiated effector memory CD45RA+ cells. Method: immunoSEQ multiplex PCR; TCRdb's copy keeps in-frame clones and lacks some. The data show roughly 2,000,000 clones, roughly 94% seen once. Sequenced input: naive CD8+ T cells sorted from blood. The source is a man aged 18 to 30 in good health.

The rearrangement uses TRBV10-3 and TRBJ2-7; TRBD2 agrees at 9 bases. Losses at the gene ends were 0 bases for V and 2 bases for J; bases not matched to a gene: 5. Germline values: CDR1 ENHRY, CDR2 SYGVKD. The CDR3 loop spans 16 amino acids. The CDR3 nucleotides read TGTGCCATCAGTGAGTCCCGACTAGCGGTTACCTACGAGCAGTACTTC. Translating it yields CAISESRLAVTYEQYF.

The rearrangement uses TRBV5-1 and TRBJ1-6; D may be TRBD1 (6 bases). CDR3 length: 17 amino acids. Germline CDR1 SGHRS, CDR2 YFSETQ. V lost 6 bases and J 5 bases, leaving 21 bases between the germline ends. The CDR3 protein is CASTRGDGPGDNSPLHF. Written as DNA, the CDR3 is TGCGCCAGCACCCGGGGGGACGGGCCAGGGGATAATTCACCCCTCCACTTT.

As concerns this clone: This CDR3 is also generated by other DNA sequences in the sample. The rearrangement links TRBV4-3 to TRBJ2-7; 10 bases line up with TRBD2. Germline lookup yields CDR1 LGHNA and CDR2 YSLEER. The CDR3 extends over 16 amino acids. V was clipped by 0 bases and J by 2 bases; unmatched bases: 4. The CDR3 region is CASSQDRLAGAYEQYF. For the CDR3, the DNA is TGCGCCAGCAGCCAAGATCGGCTAGCGGGGGCCTACGAGCAGTACTTC.

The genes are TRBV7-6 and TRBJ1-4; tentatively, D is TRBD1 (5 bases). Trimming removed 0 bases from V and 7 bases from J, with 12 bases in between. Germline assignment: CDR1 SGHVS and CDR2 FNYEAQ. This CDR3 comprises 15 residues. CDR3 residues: CASSLARAGSEKLFF. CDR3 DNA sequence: TGTGCCAGCAGCTTAGCGAGGGCAGGGAGTGAAAAACTGTTTTTT.

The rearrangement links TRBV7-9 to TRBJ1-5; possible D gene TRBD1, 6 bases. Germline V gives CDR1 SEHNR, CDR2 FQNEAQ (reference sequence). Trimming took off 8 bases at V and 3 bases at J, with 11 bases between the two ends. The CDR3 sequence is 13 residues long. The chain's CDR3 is CASATGLNQPQHF. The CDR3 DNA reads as TGTGCCAGCGCCACAGGGCTCAATCAGCCCCAGCATTTT.

CDR3 protein: CASQSWGAPDNEQFF. The CDR3 bases are TGTGCCAGCCAGAGTTGGGGGGCGCCGGACAATGAGCAGTTCTTC. This chain connects TRBV18 to TRBJ2-1; D is perhaps TRBD1 or TRBD2 (6 bases each). Trimming cost V 8 bases and J 5 bases, with 19 bases left between them. Per germline, CDR1 KGHSH and CDR2 LQKENI. The CDR3 is 15 residues long.

The CDR3 nucleotides read TGTGCCAGCATCATGGGGCCTGAAGGTGAAAAACTGTTTTTT. Its protein is CASIMGPEGEKLFF. The chain links TRBV28 to TRBJ1-4; TRBD1 might be the D (5 bases). The V end lost 7 bases, the J end lost 7 bases, and 16 bases lay between the germline ends. The CDR3 has 14 residues. Germline loops: CDR1 MDHEN, CDR2 SYDVKM.

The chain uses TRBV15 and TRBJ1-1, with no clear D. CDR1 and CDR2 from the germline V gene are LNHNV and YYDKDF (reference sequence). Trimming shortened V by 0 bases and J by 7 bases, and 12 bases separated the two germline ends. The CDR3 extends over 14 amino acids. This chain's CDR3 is CATSRDFGEIEAFF. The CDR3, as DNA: TGTGCCACCAGCAGAGATTTTGGCGAAATTGAAGCTTTCTTT.

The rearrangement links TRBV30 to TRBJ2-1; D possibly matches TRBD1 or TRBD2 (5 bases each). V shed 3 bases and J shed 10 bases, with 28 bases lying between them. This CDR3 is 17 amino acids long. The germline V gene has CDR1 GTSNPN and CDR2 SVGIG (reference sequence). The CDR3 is CAWSVRVTLGTTDEQFF. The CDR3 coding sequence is TGTGCCTGGAGCGTGAGGGTTACACTAGGGACCACGGACGAGCAGTTCTTC.

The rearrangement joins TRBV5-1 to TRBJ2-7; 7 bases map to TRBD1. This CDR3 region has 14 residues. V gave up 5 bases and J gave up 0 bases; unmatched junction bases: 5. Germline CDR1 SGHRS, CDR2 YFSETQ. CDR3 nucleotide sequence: TGCGCCAGCAGTCAGGGGACAGCCTCCTACGAGCAGTACTTC. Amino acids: CASSQGTASYEQYF.